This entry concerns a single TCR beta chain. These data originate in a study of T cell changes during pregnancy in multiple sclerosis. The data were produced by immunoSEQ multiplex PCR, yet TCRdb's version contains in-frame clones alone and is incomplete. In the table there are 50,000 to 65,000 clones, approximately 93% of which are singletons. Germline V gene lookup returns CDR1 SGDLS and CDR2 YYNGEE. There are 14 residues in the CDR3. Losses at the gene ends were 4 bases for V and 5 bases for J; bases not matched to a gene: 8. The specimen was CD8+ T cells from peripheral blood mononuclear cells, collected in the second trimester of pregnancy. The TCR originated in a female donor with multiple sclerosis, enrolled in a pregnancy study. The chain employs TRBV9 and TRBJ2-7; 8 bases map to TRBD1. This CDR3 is CASSFDRGSHEQYF. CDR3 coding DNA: TGTGCCAGCAGCTTCGACAGGGGATCCCACGAGCAGTACTTC.